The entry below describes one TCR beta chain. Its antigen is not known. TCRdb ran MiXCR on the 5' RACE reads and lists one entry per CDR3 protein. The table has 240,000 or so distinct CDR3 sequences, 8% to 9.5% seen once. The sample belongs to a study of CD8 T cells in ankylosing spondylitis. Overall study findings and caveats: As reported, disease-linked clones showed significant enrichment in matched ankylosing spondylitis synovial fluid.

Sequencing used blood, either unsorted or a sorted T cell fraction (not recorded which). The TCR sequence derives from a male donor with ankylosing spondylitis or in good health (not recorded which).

CDR3 coding DNA: TGTGCCAGCAGTGTAGGCTTGGCGGGCTACGAGCAGTACTTC. Its translation: CASSVGLAGYEQYF. The V call is TRBV25-1, the J call TRBJ2-7; TRBD2 is a possible D gene (5 bases). V dropped 4 bases and J dropped 3 bases, with 13 bases sitting between them. Germline values: CDR1 MGHDK, CDR2 SYGVNS. CDR3 length: 14 residues.